The T cell receptor beta chain described here comes from a study of CD4 T cells in relation to SARS-CoV-2 and coronaviruses. The V gene's germline CDR1 is MDHEN and CDR2 SYDVKM. Trimming pared 1 base from V and 3 bases from J, leaving 13 bases between. The CDR3 sequence is 15 residues long. Profiled with immunoSEQ multiplex PCR; TCRdb holds only in-frame clones, not every one. The data contain about 36,000 clones, approximately 80% of them singletons. This clone has a handful of counts. Antigen specificity is unknown. This TCR came from an adult with COVID-19. The sample taken for sequencing was memory CD4+ T cells from PBMCs, cultured in vitro. The chain employs TRBV28 and TRBJ2-7; D possibly corresponds to TRBD1 (6 bases). This CDR3 reads CASSLSPDSSYEQYF. The CDR3 DNA reads as TGTGCCAGCAGTTTATCCCCGGACAGTAGCTACGAGCAGTACTTC.